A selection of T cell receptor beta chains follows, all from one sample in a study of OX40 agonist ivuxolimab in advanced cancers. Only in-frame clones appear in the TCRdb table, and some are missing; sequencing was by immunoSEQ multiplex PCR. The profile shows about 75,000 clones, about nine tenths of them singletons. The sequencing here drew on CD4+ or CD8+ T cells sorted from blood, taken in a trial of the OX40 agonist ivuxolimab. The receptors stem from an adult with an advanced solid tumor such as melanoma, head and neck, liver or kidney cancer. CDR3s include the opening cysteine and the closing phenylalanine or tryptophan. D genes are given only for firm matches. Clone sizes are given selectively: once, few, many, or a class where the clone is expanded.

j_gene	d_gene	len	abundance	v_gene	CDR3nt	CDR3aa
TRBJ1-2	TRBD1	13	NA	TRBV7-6	TGTGCCAGCAGCTTAGACCAGGGGGGTGGCTACACCTTC	CASSLDQGGGYTF
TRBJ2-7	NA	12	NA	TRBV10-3	TGTGCCATCAGCTCGACAGGCTCCGAGCAGTACTTC	CAISSTGSEQYF
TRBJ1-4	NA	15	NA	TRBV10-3	TGTGCCATCAGCCCCTCCGGGGGGCCCAATGAAAAACTGTTTTTT	CAISPSGGPNEKLFF
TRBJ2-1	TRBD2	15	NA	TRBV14	TGTGCCAGCAGCCCGACCCTTATTAGCGGGCTTGAGCAGTTCTTC	CASSPTLISGLEQFF
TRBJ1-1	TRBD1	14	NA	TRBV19	TGTGCCAGTAGGGCGGACAGGGCGGGCACTGAAGCTTTCTTT	CASRADRAGTEAFF
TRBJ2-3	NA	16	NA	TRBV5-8	TGTGCCAGCAGCTTGGGGACTCCCCTGGGCACAGATACGCAGTATTTT	CASSLGTPLGTDTQYF
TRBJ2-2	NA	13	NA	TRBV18	TGTGCCAGCTCACCCAGCCAAACCGGGGAGCTGTTTTTT	CASSPSQTGELFF
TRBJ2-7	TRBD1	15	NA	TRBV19	TGTGCCAGTAGTGCAGGGACAGGGGGTGCCTACGAGCAGTACTTC	CASSAGTGGAYEQYF
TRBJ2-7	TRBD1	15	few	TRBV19	TGTGCCAGTAGGGGAACAGGGGAAATCGCCTACGAGCAGTACTTC	CASRGTGEIAYEQYF
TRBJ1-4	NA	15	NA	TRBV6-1	TGTGCCAGCAGTGAACAATGGGGGCTCAATGAAAAACTGTTTTTT	CASSEQWGLNEKLFF
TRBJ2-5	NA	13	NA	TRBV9	TGTGCCAGCAGCGTACTGCAGGGGGAGACCCAGTACTTC	CASSVLQGETQYF
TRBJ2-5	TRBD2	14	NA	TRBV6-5	TGTGCCAGCAGTACACCTACTAGCGGTGCGACCCAGTACTTC	CASSTPTSGATQYF
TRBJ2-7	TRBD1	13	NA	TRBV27	TGTGCCAGCAGTTTTTCGACAGGGGGCAGGACGTACTTC	CASSFSTGGRTYF
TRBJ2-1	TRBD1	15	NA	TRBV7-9	TGTGCCAGCAGCTCCCTGGGACAGGGTTCCCATGAGCAGTTCTTC	CASSSLGQGSHEQFF
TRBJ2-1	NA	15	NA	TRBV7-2	TGTGCCAGCAGCTTAGCGCGGGGTGTTTACAATGAGCAGTTCTTC	CASSLARGVYNEQFF
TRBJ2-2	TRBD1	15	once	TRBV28	TGTGCCAGCACGCCCACACAGGGGGCGGGCGGGGAGCTGTTTTTT	CASTPTQGAGGELFF
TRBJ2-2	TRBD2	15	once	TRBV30	TGTGCCTGGAGCTTAACGGGGGGATACACCGGGGAGCTGTTTTTT	CAWSLTGGYTGELFF
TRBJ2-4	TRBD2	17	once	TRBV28	TGTGCCAGCAGTTTAAACAGGGGGACTAGCGGGACAAACATTCAGTACTTC	CASSLNRGTSGTNIQYF
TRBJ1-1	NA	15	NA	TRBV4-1	TGCGCCAGCAGCCAAGTTGTAGGAGTGAACACTGAAGCTTTCTTT	CASSQVVGVNTEAFF
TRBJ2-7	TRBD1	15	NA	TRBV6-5	TGTGCCAGCAGTTACGGAGACAGGGGGCCGTACGAGCAGTACTTC	CASSYGDRGPYEQYF
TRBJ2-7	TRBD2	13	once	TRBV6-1	TGTGCCAGCACCGTATTAGCGGGAGTGGGACAGTACTTC	CASTVLAGVGQYF
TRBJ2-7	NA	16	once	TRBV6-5	TGTGCCAGCAGTTACTCGGGGGCCGGCAGCTCCTACGAGCAGTACTTC	CASSYSGAGSSYEQYF
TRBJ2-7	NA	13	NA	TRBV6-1	TGTGCCAGCAACGTATATCCTCGGGACGAGCAGTACTTC	CASNVYPRDEQYF
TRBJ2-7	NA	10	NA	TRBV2	TGTGCCAGCAGTTCGGGCGAGCAGTACTTC	CASSSGEQYF
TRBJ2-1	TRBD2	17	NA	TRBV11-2	TGTGCCAGCAGCTTAACTTCCTTCGGCGGGAGGGCCGGGGAGCAGTTCTTC	CASSLTSFGGRAGEQFF
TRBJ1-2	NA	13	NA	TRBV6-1	TGTGCCAGCAGTGAAGGGGGAAACTATGGCTACACCTTC	CASSEGGNYGYTF
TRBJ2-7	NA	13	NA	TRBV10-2	TGCGCCAGCAGTGAGTCGACGGGCTACGGGCAGTACTTC	CASSESTGYGQYF
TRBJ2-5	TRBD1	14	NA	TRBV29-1	TGCAGCGTTGAAGATACAGGGGGAGAAGAGACCCAGTACTTC	CSVEDTGGEETQYF